This T cell receptor (beta chain) was identified during a study of blood T cell repertoires in COVID-19. Study overall: Samples taken during acute and convalescent COVID-19 were collected in the United States, Italy and Spain. PBMCs, B-cell-depleted T cells, or T cells provided the cDNA or gDNA that made up the material.

Original analysis: Cell counts per sample came from amplifying reference gene primers. Here immunoSEQ multiplex PCR was the method, and the copy in TCRdb shows in-frame clones only, minus some. D and trimming were read from the DNA, whereas the V and J calls and clone size are those reported in that table. The table includes some 150,000 clones, roughly 87% detected once. Germline CDR1 and CDR2: SGHTA and FQGNSA. After removal of 10 bases from V and 5 bases from J, the junction contained 13 bases not matched to a gene. The CDR3 has 16 residues. This receptor was identified in a woman in her 50s with acute or convalescent COVID-19. The specimen sequenced was peripheral blood. The chain employs TRBV7-2 and TRBJ2-3; TRBD2 matches 12 bases. The CDR3 loop is CATETSGGFRGDTQYF. The CDR3 nucleotides read TGTGCCACCGAGACTAGCGGGGGCTTTCGGGGAGATACGCAGTATTTT. The full variable domain, rest sourced from reference TRBV7-2 and TRBJ2-3, is GAGVSQSPSNKVTEKGKDVELRCDPISGHTALYWYRQSLGQGLEFLIYFQGNSAPDKSGLPSDRFSAERTGGSVSTLTIQRTQQEDSAVYLCATETSGGFRGDTQYFGPGTRLTVL.